A selection of T cell receptor beta chains follows, all from one sample in a study of control samples from healthy donors and cancer patients. This table comes from immunoSEQ multiplex PCR, and its TCRdb copy is limited to in-frame clones, with some not included. The sample yields fewer than 110,000 clones, 85% to 90% seen once. Sequencing was performed on PBMCs. The receptors stem from a man aged 55-75 years with lung cancer. Both conserved end residues are part of each CDR3. D genes are given only for firm matches. Clone size is shown for a subset of rows, as once, few, many or a class of expanded clone.

CDR3: CASSETGGSQNSPLHF
DNA: TGTGCCAGCAGTGAGACAGGGGGCAGCCAGAATTCACCCCTCCACTTT
D: TRBD1
V: TRBV6-1
J: TRBJ1-6
size: .

CDR3: CASSHGTVQSYNEQFF
DNA: TGCGCCAGCAGCCACGGGACGGTTCAGTCCTACAATGAGCAGTTCTTC
D: .
V: TRBV4-1
J: TRBJ2-1
size: .

CDR3: CASSWDIRTPNTGELFF
DNA: TGTGCCAGCAGTTGGGATATTCGGACACCTAACACCGGGGAGCTGTTTTTT
D: .
V: TRBV7-8
J: TRBJ2-2
size: .

CDR3: CASSSGQHQPQHF
DNA: TGTGCCAGCAGCTCGGGACAGCATCAGCCCCAGCATTTT
D: TRBD1
V: TRBV11-1
J: TRBJ1-5
size: .

CDR3: CASSQVGGRTALF
DNA: TGTGCCAGCAGCCAAGTAGGGGGGAGGACAGCACTCTTC
D: .
V: TRBV14
J: TRBJ1-2
size: .

CDR3: CASSLERQGAGELFF
DNA: TGTGCCAGCAGCTTAGAGAGACAGGGGGCCGGGGAGCTGTTTTTT
D: TRBD1
V: TRBV7-2
J: TRBJ2-2
size: .

CDR3: CASSYIRTGGGEKLFF
DNA: TGTGCCAGCAGTTACATTCGGACAGGGGGCGGTGAAAAACTGTTTTTT
D: TRBD1
V: TRBV6-5
J: TRBJ1-4
size: few

CDR3: CASSAYMNTEAFF
DNA: TGTGCCAGCAGCGCGTACATGAACACTGAAGCTTTCTTT
D: .
V: TRBV7-3
J: TRBJ1-1
size: few

CDR3: CASSINQGSTEAFF
DNA: TGTGCCAGCAGTATTAATCAGGGCAGCACTGAAGCTTTCTTT
D: .
V: TRBV6-5
J: TRBJ1-1
size: few

CDR3: CASSQEINYGYTF
DNA: TGTGCCAGCAGCCAAGAGATTAACTATGGCTACACCTTC
D: .
V: TRBV14
J: TRBJ1-2
size: .

CDR3: CASSPGTGHGYTF
DNA: TGCGCCAGCAGTCCCGGGACGGGTCATGGCTACACCTTC
D: .
V: TRBV10-1
J: TRBJ1-2
size: .

CDR3: CASSSTGDTGELFF
DNA: TGTGCCAGCAGCTCCACAGGGGACACCGGGGAGCTGTTTTTT
D: TRBD1
V: TRBV6-5
J: TRBJ2-2
size: .

CDR3: CASSLRSINQPQHF
DNA: TGTGCCAGCAGCCTCCGGTCGATCAATCAGCCCCAGCATTTT
D: .
V: TRBV3-1/TRBV3-2
J: TRBJ1-5
size: .

CDR3: CSVFTGGYGTEAFF
DNA: TGCAGCGTTTTCACAGGGGGCTATGGCACTGAAGCTTTCTTT
D: TRBD1
V: TRBV29-1
J: TRBJ1-1
size: once

CDR3: CAFGSTGANVLTF
DNA: TGTGCCTTTGGGAGCACTGGGGCCAACGTCCTGACTTTC
D: .
V: TRBV19
J: TRBJ2-6
size: .

CDR3: CASSSGTGVYNEQFF
DNA: TGTGCCAGCAGCTCCGGGACAGGGGTCTACAATGAGCAGTTCTTC
D: TRBD1
V: TRBV11-3
J: TRBJ2-1
size: .

CDR3: CASSEGRGAEAFF
DNA: TGTGCCAGCAGTGAAGGGAGGGGGGCTGAAGCTTTCTTT
D: .
V: TRBV6-1
J: TRBJ1-1
size: once

CDR3: CASSPPGREYEQYF
DNA: TGCGCCAGCAGCCCCCCAGGTCGGGAGTACGAGCAGTACTTC
D: .
V: TRBV4-1
J: TRBJ2-7
size: .

CDR3: CASSLGPLEQYF
DNA: TGTGCCAGCAGCTTGGGGCCGCTTGAGCAGTACTTC
D: .
V: TRBV5-6
J: TRBJ2-7
size: .

CDR3: CSADRERTNYGYTF
DNA: TGCAGCGCGGACAGGGAACGGACTAACTATGGCTACACCTTC
D: TRBD1
V: TRBV29-1
J: TRBJ1-2
size: .

CDR3: CATRRHPNTEAFF
DNA: TGTGCCACCAGGCGCCACCCGAACACTGAAGCTTTCTTT
D: .
V: TRBV24-1
J: TRBJ1-1
size: .

CDR3: CASSPSGATTSDTQYF
DNA: TGTGCCAGCAGCCCCTCGGGGGCCACGACTTCAGATACGCAGTATTTT
D: .
V: TRBV9
J: TRBJ2-3
size: few

CDR3: CATSRRGTPLASTQYF
DNA: TGTGCCACCAGCAGAAGGGGGACTCCACTCGCGTCTACGCAGTATTTT
D: .
V: TRBV15
J: TRBJ2-3
size: once

CDR3: CASSDPRGRQGDEQFF
DNA: TGCGCCAGCAGTGATCCGCGGGGACGGCAGGGGGATGAGCAGTTCTTC
D: .
V: TRBV10-1
J: TRBJ2-1
size: .

CDR3: CASKSTQNTGELFF
DNA: TGTGCCAGCAAGAGTACCCAGAACACCGGGGAGCTGTTTTTT
D: .
V: TRBV6-5
J: TRBJ2-2
size: .

CDR3: CASGLWTANYGYTF
DNA: TGTGCTAGTGGCCTCTGGACGGCTAACTATGGCTACACCTTC
D: .
V: TRBV12-5
J: TRBJ1-2
size: .

CDR3: CASSEGTGIETQYF
DNA: TGTGCCAGCAGTGAAGGGACAGGGATCGAGACCCAGTACTTC
D: TRBD1
V: TRBV2
J: TRBJ2-5
size: few

CDR3: CASSRDRGETQYF
DNA: TGTGCCAGCAGCCGGGACAGGGGAGAGACCCAGTACTTC
D: TRBD1
V: TRBV7-2
J: TRBJ2-5
size: .